This T cell receptor (beta chain) was retrieved from a study of CD8+ T cells in alopecia areata. The sequencing template was cDNA reverse transcribed from extracted RNA. Assay used: immunoSEQ multiplex PCR; TCRdb lists only in-frame clones, some missing. The data show 140,000 or so clones, around 49% seen once. The CDR3 contains 14 residues. Germline V gives CDR1 SGHTA, CDR2 FQGNSA. The V gene lost 4 bases and the J gene lost 2 bases, with 12 bases spanning the gap. The table lists this clone with a few counts. Alopecia areata patients provided lesional scalp punch biopsies and peripheral blood, both collected for the study.

The source material was CD4+ T cells sorted from blood, sampled at week 0. This chain links TRBV7-2 with TRBJ2-7; perhaps D is TRBD1 or TRBD2 (5 bases each). The TCR comes from a human donor with alopecia areata. The CDR3 protein is CASSSTPGPYEQYF. In nucleotides, the CDR3 is TGTGCCAGCAGCTCGACGCCGGGGCCCTACGAGCAGTACTTC.